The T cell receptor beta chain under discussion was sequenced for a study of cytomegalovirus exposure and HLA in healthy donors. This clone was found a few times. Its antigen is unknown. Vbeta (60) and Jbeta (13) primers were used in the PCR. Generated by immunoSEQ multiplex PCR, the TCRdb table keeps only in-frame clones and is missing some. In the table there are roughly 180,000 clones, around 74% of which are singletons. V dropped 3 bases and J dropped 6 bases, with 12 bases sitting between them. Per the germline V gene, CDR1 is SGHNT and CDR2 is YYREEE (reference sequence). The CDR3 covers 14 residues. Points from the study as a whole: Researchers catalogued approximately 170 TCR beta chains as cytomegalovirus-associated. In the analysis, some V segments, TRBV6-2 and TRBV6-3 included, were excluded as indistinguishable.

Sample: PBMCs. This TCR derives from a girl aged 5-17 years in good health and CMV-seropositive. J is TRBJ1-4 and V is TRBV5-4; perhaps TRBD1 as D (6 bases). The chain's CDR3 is CASSSGGRDEKLFF. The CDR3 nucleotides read TGTGCCAGCAGCTCCGGGGGGCGTGATGAAAAACTGTTTTTT.